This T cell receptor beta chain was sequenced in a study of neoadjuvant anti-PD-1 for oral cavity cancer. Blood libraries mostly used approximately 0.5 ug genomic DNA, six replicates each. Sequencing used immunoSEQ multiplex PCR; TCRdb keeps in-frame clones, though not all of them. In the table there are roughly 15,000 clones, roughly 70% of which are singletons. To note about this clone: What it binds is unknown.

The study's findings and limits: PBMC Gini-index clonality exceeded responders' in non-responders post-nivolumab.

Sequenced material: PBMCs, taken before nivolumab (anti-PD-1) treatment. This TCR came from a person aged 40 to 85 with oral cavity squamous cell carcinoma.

The CDR3 here is CSARDNEQFF. CDR3 DNA sequence: TGCAGTGCTAGAGACAATGAGCAGTTCTTC. The rearrangement joins TRBV20-1 to TRBJ2-1, with D unclear. With 0 bases removed from V and 6 bases from J, the gap between germline ends came to 0 bases. Germline lookup yields CDR1 DFQATT and CDR2 SNEGSKA (reference sequence). The CDR3 contains 10 residues.